Here is one T cell receptor beta chain with its context. The CDR3 has 14 amino acids. CDR1 and CDR2 (germline): MNHEY, SVGAGI. The trim removed 6 bases at V and 8 bases at J, leaving 9 bases unmatched. Assay used: immunoSEQ multiplex PCR; TCRdb lists only in-frame clones, some missing. The table includes some 19,000 clones, around two thirds detected once. The data belong to a study of regulatory dendritic cells for organ transplantation. The chain carries TRBV6-5 and TRBJ1-2; 10 bases are shared with TRBD1. The sequenced sample consisted of memory CD4+ T cells from blood. Subset reported: CD45RO+ memory T cells. The TCR comes from a human donor in good health. Here the CDR3 DNA reads TGTGCCAGCAGGGATCTGGGACAGGGGTACGGCTACACCTTC. Its protein is CASRDLGQGYGYTF.